This record looks at one T cell receptor (beta chain) sequence and its context. As originally analysed: Researchers report that nucleated cell counts were estimated from reference gene primer amplification. Clones were read by immunoSEQ multiplex PCR, and TCRdb kept only the in-frame ones, dropping some. V and J calls and clone size are copied from that table; D and trimming were computed from the DNA. The table includes around 230,000 clones, 75% to 85% detected once. This entry belongs to a study of blood T cell repertoires in COVID-19. Study details: Samples of COVID-19 (acute and convalescent) were obtained from the United States, Italy and Spain. The analysed material was cDNA or gDNA that came from T cells, B-cell-depleted T cells, or PBMCs.

V lost 3 bases and J lost 4, with 9 bases in between. CDR1 is MGHDK and CDR2 is SYGVNS in the germline V gene. The CDR3 contains 13 residues. The chain couples TRBV25-1 to TRBJ1-2; unclear D gene. Sequencing used peripheral blood. This TCR came from a woman aged 60 to 75 with active or convalescent COVID-19. The CDR3 nucleotides read TGTGCCAGCAGTGATCGACCGGGCTATGGCTACACCTTC. This translates into CASSDRPGYGYTF.